The entry below gives a single TCR beta chain sequence along with its context. Antigen unknown. The PCR employed 60 Vbeta primers together with 13 Jbeta primers. The data were produced by immunoSEQ multiplex PCR, yet TCRdb's version contains in-frame clones alone and is incomplete. The sample contains under 200,000 clones, approximately 81% of which appear only once. CDR3 length equals 14 residues. The germline CDR1 and CDR2 sequences are MGHDK and SYGVNS. Trimming stripped 6 bases from V and 7 bases from J, with 18 bases between. The data were taken from a study of cytomegalovirus exposure and HLA in healthy donors. General study points: The study carried out a later analysis of TCR beta sequences. It associated under 20,000 of them with specific HLA alleles at a false discovery rate of 0.05. An analysis that came later showed most CMV-associated TCR beta chains appearing HLA-restricted.

Each donor's status was that of a healthy bone marrow donor. Donors likely had unrecorded immune exposures despite being nominally healthy when sampled. The TCR was taken from a man aged 50 or older in good health and CMV-seronegative. The sequencing sample was made of PBMCs. J is TRBJ2-5 and V is TRBV25-1, with a possible D match to TRBD2 (7 bases). The CDR3 protein is CASRQGSSGGTQYF. DNA for the CDR3: TGTGCCAGCAGGCAGGGGTCTAGCGGAGGGACCCAGTACTTC.